Described below is a single T cell receptor beta chain sequence and its context. As yet, its antigen is unknown. This sample was taken from a study of identifying expanded T cells in peripheral blood. Findings of the study overall: Over approximately two and four weeks, about 15 and 19 clones changed, versus 1.2 between replicates. Across healthy donors, higher total template counts meant significantly greater approximately two-week count variance.

The method was immunoSEQ multiplex PCR; TCRdb's version includes in-frame clones alone and lacks a portion of them. The table records under 70,000 clones, about 87% of them present only once. In germline, CDR1 is SGHRS, CDR2 YFSETQ. CDR3 length equals 16 residues. V was trimmed by 0 bases and J by 0 bases, leaving 7 bases between them. Collection occurred without any documented infections or immune events in donors. The J gene is TRBJ1-6, the V gene TRBV5-1, with D unclear. This TCR derives from a person aged 18 to 75 in good health. Sequences were obtained from blood. The CDR3 DNA reads as TGCGCCAGCAGCTTGGGAGGGATCTCCTATAATTCACCCCTCCACTTT. It translates to CASSLGGISYNSPLHF.